This record looks at one T cell receptor beta chain sequence and its context. This specimen belongs to a study of CD8 T cells in Susac syndrome. Trimming shortened V by 4 bases and J by 5 bases, and 8 bases separated the two germline ends. The CDR3 covers 12 residues. Germline V gives CDR1 MNHEY, CDR2 SVGAGI. RNA amounts of about 0.45 to 1 ug underwent reverse transcription with random hexamers. TCRdb processed the immunoSEQ multiplex PCR reads anew with MiXCR; each CDR3 protein has one entry. Of some 200,000 distinct CDR3 sequences listed, around 95% are singletons. The chain has TRBV6-5 and TRBJ1-1; perhaps TRBD1 as D (5 bases). The specimen was CD4+ T cells from PBMCs. The origin of this receptor is a human donor with Susac syndrome. CDR3 loop: CASSFGGTEAFF. The CDR3 DNA is TGTGCCAGCAGTTTTGGGGGTACTGAAGCTTTCTTT.